The next 5 T cell receptor beta chains were all read from a single sample in a study of shared clonotypes between healthy human individuals. TCRdb keeps only in-frame clones here, not all; method: immunoSEQ multiplex PCR. The sample contains fewer than 1.4 million clones, 70% to 80% of which appear only once. Sample: memory CD4+ T cells from PBMCs. Subset in this sample: CD45RA-negative fraction. The receptors shown here come from a man aged 18 to 30 in good health. Some clones in this sample may be carry-over from other donors' samples.

Turning to this clone: Compared with germline, one end of the junction differs, possibly owing to a read error. The genes are TRBV7-6 and TRBJ2-3; 9 bases align to TRBD2. The CDR3 runs to 15 residues. CDR1 and CDR2 from the germline V gene are SGHVS and FNYEAQ. CDR3 amino acids: CASSLAGTLTDTQYF. Written as DNA, the CDR3 is TGTGCCAGCAGCCTAGCGGGGACCCTGACAGATACGCAGTATTTT. The whole variable domain, filled in from reference TRBV7-6 and TRBJ2-3, reads GAGVSQSPRYKVTKRGQDVALRCDPISGHVSLYWYRQALGQGPEFLTYFNYEAQQDKSGLPNDRFSAERPEGSISTLTIQRTEQRDSAMYRCASSLAGTLTDTQYFGPGTRLTVL.

The J gene is TRBJ2-1, the V gene TRBV7-2; 9 nucleotides align to TRBD2. In germline, CDR1 is SGHTA, CDR2 FQGNSA. This CDR3 region has 15 residues. V lost 2 bases, J lost 4 bases, and 3 bases stayed unmatched. The CDR3 region is CASSLYSGSYNEQFF. The CDR3, as DNA: TGTGCCAGCAGCTTATATAGCGGGAGTTACAATGAGCAGTTCTTC.

This clone has more than one count but fewer than ten. This chain links TRBV18 with TRBJ2-7; 8 positions agree with TRBD2. The CDR3 spans 15 residues. V was pared by 3 bases and J by 6 bases, with 10 bases of the junction left unmatched. The germline gives CDR1 KGHSH, CDR2 LQKENI. The CDR3 sequence: CASSPREGVSSEQYF. In DNA form, the CDR3 reads TGTGCCAGCTCACCCCGGGAGGGGGTTTCGTCCGAGCAGTACTTC.

The rearrangement joins TRBV11-3 to TRBJ2-6, with 7 nucleotides matching TRBD1. The V segment lost 3 bases and the J segment 0 bases; nucleotides outside the gene matches: 8. The CDR3 is 18 residues long. The germline gives CDR1 SGHNT, CDR2 YENEEA. The CDR3, as DNA: TGTGCCAGCAGCTTCGGCGCCGACAGGGTCTCTGGGGCCAACGTCCTGACTTTC. It specifies CASSFGADRVSGANVLTF.

V and J are TRBV10-3 and TRBJ2-5; 11 nucleotides align to TRBD2. Germline CDR1 reads ENHRY; CDR2 reads SYGVKD. This CDR3 is built from 15 residues. With V trimmed by 6 bases and J by 2 bases, 5 bases remained unmatched. The CDR3 region has the DNA TGTGCCATCAGCACCGGGACTAGCGGACAAGAGACCCAGTACTTC. This encodes CAISTGTSGQETQYF.